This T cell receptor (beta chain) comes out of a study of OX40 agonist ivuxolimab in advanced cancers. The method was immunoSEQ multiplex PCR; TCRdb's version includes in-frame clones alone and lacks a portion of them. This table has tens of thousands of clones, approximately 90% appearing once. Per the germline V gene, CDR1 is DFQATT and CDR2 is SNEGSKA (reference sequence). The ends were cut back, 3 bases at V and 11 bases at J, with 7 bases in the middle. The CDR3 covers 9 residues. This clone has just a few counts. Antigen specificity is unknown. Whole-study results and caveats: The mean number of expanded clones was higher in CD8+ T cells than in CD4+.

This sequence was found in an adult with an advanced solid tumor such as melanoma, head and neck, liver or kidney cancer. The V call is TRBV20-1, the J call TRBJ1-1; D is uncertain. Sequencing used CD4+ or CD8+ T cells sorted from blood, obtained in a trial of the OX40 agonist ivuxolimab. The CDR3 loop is CSARAPAFF. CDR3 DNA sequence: TGCAGTGCTAGGGCCCCGGCTTTCTTT.